This TCR beta chain was recovered during a study of T-cell reconstitution after alpha-beta-depleted transplantation in children. Unique molecular identifiers were incorporated during preparation of the TCRbeta library. TCRdb reanalysed the PCR reads using MiXCR and keeps one entry per CDR3 protein. The sample has approximately 490,000 distinct CDR3 sequences, under 15% seen once; the top ten hold over 5.5%. The source was PBMCs from the stem cell graft donor, collected from the stem cell graft. The TCR comes from a human donor who donated a stem cell graft to a child with combined immunodeficiency.

The CDR3 loop reads CAWSSLAGETQYF. The CDR3 bases are TGTGCCTGGAGTTCACTAGCGGGAGAGACCCAGTACTTC. The chain combines TRBV30 with TRBJ2-5; 9 bases are a match to TRBD2. CDR3 length: 13 amino acids. The germline V gene encodes CDR1 GTSNPN and CDR2 SVGIG (reference sequence). V trimming: 2 bases; J trimming: 4 bases; junction bases outside the gene matches: 2. The variable domain in full, completed from reference TRBV30 and TRBJ2-5, reads SQTIHQWPATLVQPVGSPLSLECTVEGTSNPNLYWYRQAAGRGLQLLFYSVGIGQISSEVPQNLSASRPQDRQFILSSKKLLLSDSGFYLCAWSSLAGETQYFGPGTRLLVL.